Below, 13 T cell receptor beta chains from the same sample are listed, as sequenced in a study of CD8+ T cells in alopecia areata. The sample's treatment: oral pan-JAK inhibitor, 5-10 mg twice daily. Extracted RNA was reverse transcribed, and the resulting cDNA served as sequencing template. Using immunoSEQ multiplex PCR, the repertoire was profiled, and TCRdb retains in-frame clones only, with some absent. Of about 64,000 clones in the sample, about 45% were seen once. Sequences were derived from CD8+ T cells sorted from blood, sampled at approximately week 37, from a patient treated with tofacitinib. These receptors all come from a human donor with alopecia areata.

The chain joins TRBV11-2 to TRBJ2-7; 8 nucleotides agree with TRBD2. Trimming at V came to 10 bases and at J to 3 bases, leaving 8 bases not matched to a gene. The germline gives CDR1 SGHAT, CDR2 FQNNGV. CDR3 length: 13 residues. CDR3 nucleotides: TGTGCCACCTTTAGCGGGACCCGCTACGAGCAGTACTTC. Residues: CATFSGTRYEQYF.

The table lists this clone with a few counts. The chain has TRBV25-1 and TRBJ1-2; 8 bases line up with TRBD1. Germline values: CDR1 MGHDK, CDR2 SYGVNS. CDR3 size: 13 residues. V gave up 4 bases and J gave up 6 bases; unmatched junction bases: 4. CDR3 in DNA: TGTGCCAGCAGTGGAGGACAGGGCGATGGCTACACCTTC. Amino acid sequence: CASSGGQGDGYTF.

The rearrangement links TRBV15 to TRBJ2-1; D remains unclear. V gave up 10 bases and J gave up 6 bases, with 16 bases separating them. The CDR3 is 13 amino acids. The germline V gene has CDR1 LNHNV and CDR2 YYDKDF (reference sequence). This CDR3 reads CAIGPGVGNEQFF. The CDR3 bases are TGTGCCATCGGTCCCGGAGTGGGCAATGAGCAGTTCTTC.

Only a few counts were recorded for this clone. The chain combines TRBV6-5 with TRBJ2-1; no firm D call. The germline V gene has CDR1 MNHEY and CDR2 SVGAGI. Trimming pared 4 bases from V and 1 base from J, leaving 8 bases between. The CDR3 length is 14 residues. The CDR3 DNA follows: TGTGCCAGCAGTTCGTCGCCTTCCTACAATGAGCAGTTCTTC. This sequence encodes CASSSSPSYNEQFF.

The chain links TRBV7-9 to TRBJ2-3; D uncertain. The CDR3 has 13 residues. Germline V gene data show CDR1 as SEHNR and CDR2 as FQNEAQ (reference sequence). V was cut by 3 bases and J by 2 bases, with 6 bases left in between. DNA for the CDR3: TGTGCCAGCAGCTTGGCTAACACAGATACGCAGTATTTT. It translates to CASSLANTDTQYF.

In this sample, this clone turned up a few times. CDR3 nucleotide sequence: TGTGCCAGCTCCTCCACCGGGGAATACAATGAGCAGTTCTTC. Translation: CASSSTGEYNEQFF. The rearrangement joins TRBV27 to TRBJ2-1; perhaps TRBD2 as D (5 bases). Trimming cost V 8 bases and J 4 bases, with 15 bases left between them. This CDR3 has 14 residues. Germline loops: CDR1 MNHEY, CDR2 SMNVEV (reference sequence).

This clone appeared once. The chain joins TRBV6-5 to TRBJ2-2, with D unclear. V was shortened by 2 bases and J by 2 bases, with 9 bases between the two germline ends. The CDR3 extends over 15 amino acids. In germline, CDR1 is MNHEY, CDR2 SVGAGI. The CDR3 sequence is CASSYAQFNTGELFF. Written as DNA, the CDR3 is TGTGCCAGCAGTTACGCTCAGTTTAACACCGGGGAGCTGTTTTTT.

The rearrangement links TRBV7-9 to TRBJ2-1; possible D gene TRBD1, 5 bases. The V end was cut by 3 bases, the J end by 10 bases, with 10 bases between. CDR1 and CDR2 (germline): SEHNR, FQNEAQ (reference sequence). This CDR3 is 12 amino acids long. The CDR3: CASSLTSGEQFF. The DNA for the CDR3 is TGTGCCAGCAGCTTGACTTCAGGGGAGCAGTTCTTC.

V usage is TRBV29-1 and J usage is TRBJ1-2, with 8 bases identical to TRBD1. CDR3 length: 12 residues. Per the germline V gene, CDR1 is SQVTM and CDR2 is ANQGSEA. V trimming: 5 bases; J trimming: 6 bases; junction bases outside the gene matches: 5. As DNA, the CDR3 is TGCAGCGTTCCAGGACAGGGCCATGGCTACACCTTC. This gives the protein CSVPGQGHGYTF.

This clone has just a few counts. The chain uses TRBV11-2 and TRBJ2-3; weak D call: TRBD1 (5 bases). The V gene's germline CDR1 is SGHAT and CDR2 FQNNGV. The CDR3 totals 15 residues. The V end was cut by 3 bases, the J end by 1 base, with 11 bases between. This CDR3 is CASSFAGPGTDTQYF. The CDR3 DNA reads TGTGCCAGCAGCTTTGCAGGGCCTGGCACAGATACGCAGTATTTT.

V and J are TRBV5-1 and TRBJ2-1; 8 bases are shared with TRBD2. Trimming took 0 bases from V and 8 from J; bases not matched to a gene: 4. This CDR3 is built from 14 residues. The germline V gene encodes CDR1 SGHRS and CDR2 YFSETQ. CDR3 DNA sequence: TGCGCCAGCAGCTTGGCGGGAGGGTATGATGAGCAGTTCTTC. Encoded protein: CASSLAGGYDEQFF.

In its sample, this clone was seen a few times. The V gene is TRBV7-9, the J gene TRBJ2-5; a weak D match, TRBD2 (6 bases). Trimming took 5 bases from V and 5 from J, leaving 6 bases between them. The CDR3 contains 11 residues. Germline CDR1 reads SEHNR; CDR2 reads FQNEAQ (reference sequence). The CDR3 sequence: CASSGGETQYF. The CDR3 coding sequence is TGTGCCAGCAGCGGAGGGGAGACCCAGTACTTC.

The chain joins TRBV29-1 to TRBJ1-2, with D possibly matching TRBD1 (5 bases). Deletions cut 6 bases from V and 3 bases from J, with 17 bases between. CDR3 length equals 14 residues. Per the germline V gene, CDR1 is SQVTM and CDR2 is ANQGSEA. CDR3 residues: CSVLNQPGHYGYTF. The CDR3 nucleotides are TGCAGCGTCCTCAACCAACCGGGGCACTATGGCTACACCTTC.